This T cell receptor beta chain was identified in a study of cytomegalovirus exposure and HLA in healthy donors. Healthy bone marrow donors made up the donors. CDR1 is MDHEN and CDR2 is SYDVKM in the germline V gene. V was pared by 4 bases and J by 7 bases, with 14 bases between. This CDR3 comprises 14 residues. The study ran its PCR with 60 Vbeta and 13 Jbeta primers. Some clones are missing from TCRdb's copy, which holds only in-frame ones; the method was immunoSEQ multiplex PCR. The sample carries about 100,000 clones, around three quarters recorded once. Of note for this clone: Its antigen is unidentified.

General study points: Later, an analysis found that common viral pathogens appeared to be linked with several of the most significant clusters.

The genes are TRBV28 and TRBJ1-3; D not certain. This TCR was sampled from a male donor in good health and CMV-seronegative. Specimen: PBMCs. CDR3 sequence (DNA): TGTGCCAGCAGTTCGGCCCTACGCGGGAACACCATATATTTT. This sequence encodes CASSSALRGNTIYF.